This T cell receptor (beta chain) was identified in a study of cytomegalovirus exposure and HLA in healthy donors. Findings of the study overall: According to the study, 160 or so TCR beta chains were cytomegalovirus-associated.

For this clone: What it recognizes is unknown.

A multiplex PCR was run with 60 Vbeta primers and 13 Jbeta primers. The repertoire was sequenced with immunoSEQ multiplex PCR; TCRdb's copy has only in-frame clones and lacks some. The sample includes 150,000 to 200,000 clones, 77% seen only once; the top ten take 1.5% to 2%. The sequenced sample was PBMCs. The source is a woman under 40 in good health and CMV-seronegative.

CDR3 nucleotides: TGTGCCAGCAGCTTTGGGGAGGGGGCCCAGCATTTT. It yields the protein CASSFGEGAQHF. This sequence joins TRBV7-9 and TRBJ1-5; the D gene is possibly TRBD1 (6 bases). V was shortened by 3 bases and J by 11 bases, with 11 bases between the two germline ends. CDR1 is SEHNR, CDR2 FQNEAQ, per germline (reference sequence). The CDR3 runs to 12 residues. The whole variable domain, filled in from reference TRBV7-9 and TRBJ1-5, reads DTGVSQNPRHKITKRGQNVTFRCDPISEHNRLYWYRQTLGQGPEFLTYFQNEAQLEKSRLLSDRFSAERPKGSFSTLEIQRTEQGDSAMYLCASSFGEGAQHFGDGTRLSIL.